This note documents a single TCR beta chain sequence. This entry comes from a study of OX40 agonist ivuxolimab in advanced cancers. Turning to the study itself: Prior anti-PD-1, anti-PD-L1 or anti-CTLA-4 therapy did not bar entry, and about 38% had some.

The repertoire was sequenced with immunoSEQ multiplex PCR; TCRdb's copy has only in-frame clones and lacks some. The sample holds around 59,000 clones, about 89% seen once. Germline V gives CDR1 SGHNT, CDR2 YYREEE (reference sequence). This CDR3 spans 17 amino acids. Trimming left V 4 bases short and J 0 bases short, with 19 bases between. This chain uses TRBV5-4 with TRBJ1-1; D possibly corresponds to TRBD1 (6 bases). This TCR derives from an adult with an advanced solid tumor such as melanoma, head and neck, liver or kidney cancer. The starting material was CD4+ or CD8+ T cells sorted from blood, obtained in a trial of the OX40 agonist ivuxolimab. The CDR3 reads CASSSRTDLKLNTEAFF. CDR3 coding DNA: TGTGCCAGCAGCAGTAGGACAGACCTAAAGCTGAACACTGAAGCTTTCTTT.